The source of this TCR beta chain is a study of T cell responses to AZD1222 COVID-19 vaccine (dated by TCRdb to about 2021). A note on the overall study: A total of about 230 trial participants underwent TCR sequencing, of whom some 210 received two doses of AZD1222 and about 25 received two doses of the MenACWY control vaccine. Enrollment into the trials was organized by age into subgroups of 18-55, 56-69 and 70-plus years, and those subgroups contained roughly 150, 30 and 60 TCR-sequenced participants, respectively. The research as a whole found: Conclusions about previously exposed vaccinees are limited, since just 6 or 7 AZD1222 recipients were seropositive for SARS-CoV-2 at baseline. A significant rise in spike-specific TCR breadth and depth was observed after two AZD1222 doses relative to day 0 and relative to MenACWY recipients. Because no day 14 peak-response samples were available, the repertoires could be characterized only after the peak T cell response. Nearly half of unique spike-specific TCRs reportedly recognized epitopes outside regions mutated in the B.1.351 and B.1.1.7 variants. Most participants were white British and females outnumbered males, and the authors suggested that clonal diversity may have been underestimated. CD4 TCRs associated with the vaccine covered the entire spike protein, and the dominant responses were in regions 160-218 and 743-854. In the small 56-69-year group, the increase in depth fell short of significance, most likely because of low power.

To note about this clone: It has no known antigen specificity. The record has no base qualities; no much larger clone is one base away.

The CDR3 spans 13 residues, from the cysteine through the phenylalanine. CDR3 DNA is the only sequence kept; it has 39 bases, read in frame from the first base. For this chain, trimming is 6 bases at the V end and 8 bases at the J end, and the number of junction bases without a gene match is 7. The germline V gene yields SNHLY for CDR1 and FYNNEI for CDR2. Per the publication, the time point label means: about 28 days (+/-7) after the second vaccine dose. In the paper's terms, the treatment or condition label means: meningococcal conjugate vaccine given as trial control. Vaccinee samples came from UK trials COV001 and COV002, including a single-blind randomized controlled phase 2/3 trial of AZD1222 (ChAdOx1 nCoV-19) in healthy adults. Trial participant PBMC samples were collected at day 0 and day 28 after the second dose for TCRbeta chain sequencing. The CDR3 regions of human TCRbeta chains were analyzed by immunosequencing. Turning to the authors' computational methods: TCRs in the repertoires were matched against a reference library of SARS-CoV-2-specific TCRs that had been generated with the MIRA antigen-specificity platform. Breadth meant the fraction of unique TCRs that were SARS-CoV-2-associated, whereas depth meant the fraction of total T cells that were SARS-CoV-2-associated. Using the MIRA data, every spike-specific TCR was mapped to the spike region that the TCR reacted to and assigned to either a CD4 or a CD8 class. Log10-transformed breadth and depth values were compared by one-way ANOVA with Sidak's multiple comparisons tests. The source is immuneACCESS, and TCRdb retained only in-frame sequences with V and J called. Part of the clones is not carried over; for the studies checked, unresolved V genes explain less than half of this, and the remainder is unexplained. V, J and clone size are taken as reported in that table, and D and trimming were inferred from the DNA itself. The sample profile shows 200,000 to 250,000 clones; around 94% of them were found once. The ten most abundant clones make up 1.5% to 2% of the sample.

Sequenced material: peripheral blood, taken 28 days after the second dose of the MenACWY control vaccine. This clonotype originated in an adult who received the MenACWY meningococcal vaccine as a control. Rearrangement joined TRBV2 to TRBJ2-4; TRBD1 matches 7 bases in the middle. The DNA sequence is TGTGCCAGCAGAGGGACAGCACGGCACATTCAGTACTTC. This yields the protein CASRGTARHIQYF.